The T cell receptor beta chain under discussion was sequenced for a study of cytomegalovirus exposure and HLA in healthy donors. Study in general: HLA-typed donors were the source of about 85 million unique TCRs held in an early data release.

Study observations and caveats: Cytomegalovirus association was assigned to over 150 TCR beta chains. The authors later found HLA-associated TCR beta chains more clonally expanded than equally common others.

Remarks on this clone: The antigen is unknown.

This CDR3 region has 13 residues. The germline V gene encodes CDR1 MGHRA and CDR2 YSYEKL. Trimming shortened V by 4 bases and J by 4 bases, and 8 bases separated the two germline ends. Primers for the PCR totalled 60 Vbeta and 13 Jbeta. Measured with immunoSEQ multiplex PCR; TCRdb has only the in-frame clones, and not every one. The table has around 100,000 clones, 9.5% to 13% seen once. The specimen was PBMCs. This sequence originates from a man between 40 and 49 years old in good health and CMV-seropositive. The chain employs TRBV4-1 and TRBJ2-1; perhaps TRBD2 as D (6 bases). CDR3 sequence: CASSLRGYNEQFF. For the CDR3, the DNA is TGCGCCAGCAGCCTTCGGGGGTACAATGAGCAGTTCTTC.